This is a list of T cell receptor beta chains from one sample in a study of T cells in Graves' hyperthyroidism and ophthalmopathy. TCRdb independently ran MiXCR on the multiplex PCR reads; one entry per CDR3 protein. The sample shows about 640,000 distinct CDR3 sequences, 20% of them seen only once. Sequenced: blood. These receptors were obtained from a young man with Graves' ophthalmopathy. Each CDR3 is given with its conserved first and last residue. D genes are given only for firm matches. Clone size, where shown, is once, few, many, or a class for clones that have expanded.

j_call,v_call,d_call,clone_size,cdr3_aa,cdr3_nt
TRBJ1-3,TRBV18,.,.,CAGSPDLGDTIYF,TGTGCCGGCTCACCTGATCTTGGAGACACCATATATTTT
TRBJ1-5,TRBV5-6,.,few,CASSTWTGNQPQHF,TGTGCCAGCAGCACCTGGACAGGCAATCAGCCCCAGCATTTT
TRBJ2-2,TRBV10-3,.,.,CAISDHRFEYTGELFF,TGTGCCATCAGTGACCATCGATTCGAATACACCGGGGAGCTGTTTTTT
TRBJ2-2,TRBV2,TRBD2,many,CASSPGLAGGYTGELFF,TGTGCCAGCAGTCCCGGACTAGCCGGAGGGTACACCGGGGAGCTGTTTTTT
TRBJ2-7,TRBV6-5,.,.,CASSYLRDRDYEQYF,TGTGCCAGCAGTTACCTCCGGGACCGCGACTACGAGCAGTACTTC
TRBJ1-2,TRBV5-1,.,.,CASSKTQGLRTNYGYTF,TGCGCCAGCAGCAAAACCCAAGGACTCCGCACTAACTATGGCTACACCTTC
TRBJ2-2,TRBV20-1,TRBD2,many,CSARGTSGNGELFF,TGCAGTGCCCGTGGGACTAGCGGGAACGGGGAGCTGTTTTTT
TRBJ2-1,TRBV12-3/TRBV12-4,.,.,CASRYLGVDEQFF,TGTGCCAGCCGTTATTTAGGGGTGGATGAGCAGTTCTTC
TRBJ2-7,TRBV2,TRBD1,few,CASSELQGVYEQYF,TGTGCCAGCAGTGAATTACAGGGGGTCTACGAGCAGTACTTC
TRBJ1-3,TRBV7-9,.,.,CASSLTTGFSGNTIYF,TGTGCCAGCAGCTTAACGACAGGATTCTCTGGAAACACCATATATTTT
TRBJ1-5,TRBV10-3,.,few,CAISGGGAENQPQHF,TGTGCCATCAGTGGCGGGGGGGCTGAAAATCAGCCCCAGCATTTT
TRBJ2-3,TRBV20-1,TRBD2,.,CSAPGLAGVLSSTDTQYF,TGCAGTGCCCCGGGACTAGCGGGAGTGCTATCTAGCACAGATACGCAGTATTTT
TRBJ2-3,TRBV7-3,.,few,CASSLKGDEDTQYF,TGTGCCAGCAGCTTAAAGGGGGACGAAGATACGCAGTATTTT
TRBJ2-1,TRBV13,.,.,CASSPRERDEQFF,TGTGCCAGCAGCCCCCGGGAGCGCGATGAGCAGTTCTTC
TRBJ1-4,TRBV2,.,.,CASSVRPGGEKLFF,TGTGCCAGCAGTGTCAGACCCGGCGGCGAAAAACTGTTTTTT
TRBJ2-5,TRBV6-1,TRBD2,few,CASSERAGLAGRQETQYF,TGTGCCAGCAGTGAACGGGCAGGACTAGCGGGCCGGCAAGAGACCCAGTACTTC
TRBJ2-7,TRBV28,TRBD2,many,CASSHGLDRRYEQYF,TGTGCCAGCAGTCACGGACTAGATCGTCGGTACGAGCAGTACTTC
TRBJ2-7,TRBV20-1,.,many,CSARGQGPSYEQYF,TGCAGTGCTAGAGGGCAGGGTCCCTCCTACGAGCAGTACTTC
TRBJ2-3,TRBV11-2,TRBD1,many,CASSPRGRDTDTQYF,TGTGCCAGCAGCCCCAGGGGGCGAGACACAGATACGCAGTATTTT
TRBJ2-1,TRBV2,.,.,CASREGTGLYNEQFF,TGTGCCAGCAGAGAAGGGACGGGGCTCTACAATGAGCAGTTCTTC
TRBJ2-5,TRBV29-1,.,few,CSVGPLGETQYF,TGCAGCGTGGGACCCTTGGGAGAGACCCAGTACTTC
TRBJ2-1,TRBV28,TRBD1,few,CASSTGTVKDEQFF,TGTGCCAGCAGTACCGGGACAGTAAAGGATGAGCAGTTCTTC
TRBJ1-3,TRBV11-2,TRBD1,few,CASSSAGTAISGNTIYF,TGTGCCAGCAGCTCAGCCGGGACAGCAATCTCTGGAAACACCATATATTTT
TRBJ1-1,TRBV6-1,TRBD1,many,CASSAAGRGLGYTNTEAFF,TGTGCCAGCAGCGCGGCTGGAAGGGGGCTGGGCTATACGAACACTGAAGCTTTCTTT
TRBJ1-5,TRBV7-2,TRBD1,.,CASSLVGGHSNQPQHF,TGTGCCAGCAGCTTAGTAGGGGGCCATAGCAATCAGCCCCAGCATTTT
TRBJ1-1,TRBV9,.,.,CASSVGPDINTEAFF,TGTGCCAGCAGCGTAGGGCCAGACATTAACACTGAAGCTTTCTTT
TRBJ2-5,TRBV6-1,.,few,CASMYVEAQYF,TGTGCCAGCATGTATGTGGAGGCCCAGTACTTC
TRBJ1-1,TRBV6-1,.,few,CASNIQGIEAFF,TGTGCCAGCAACATTCAGGGGATTGAAGCTTTCTTT
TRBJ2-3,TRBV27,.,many,CASGFPTPGPRGGGDTQYF,TGTGCCAGCGGATTTCCAACGCCGGGACCCCGAGGGGGTGGAGATACGCAGTATTTT
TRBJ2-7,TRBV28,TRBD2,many,CATSGGLEYEQYF,TGTGCCACCTCGGGAGGCCTGGAATACGAGCAGTACTTC
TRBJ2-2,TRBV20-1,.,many,CSARDNLWTPNTGELFF,TGCAGTGCTAGAGATAACTTATGGACACCGAACACCGGGGAGCTGTTTTTT